This T cell receptor beta chain was retrieved from a study of blood T cell repertoires in COVID-19. Study in general: Acute and convalescent COVID-19 specimens originated in the United States, Italy and Spain. Sources were T cells, B-cell-depleted T cells, or PBMCs; the material itself was cDNA or gDNA.

The CDR3 length is 15 residues. Trimming stripped 5 bases from V and 3 bases from J, with 14 bases between. Germline CDR1 is MNHEY and CDR2 is SVGAGI. Followed longitudinally, the Seattle patients had been enrolled during active infection. How the authors handled the data: The authors estimated nucleated cell counts from reference gene primer amplification. Sequenced by immunoSEQ multiplex PCR; TCRdb stores in-frame clones only, minus some. V, J and clone size derive from that table, while D and trimming were established from the DNA sequence. Of around 40,000 clones listed, around nine tenths were seen once; the top ten hold about 4%.

The receptor was isolated from a man aged 40-49 years with COVID-19, enrolled during active disease. The sample comprised peripheral blood. The V call is TRBV6-5, the J call TRBJ2-1, with D possibly matching TRBD1 (5 bases). CDR3 amino acids: CASSPYDSVYNEQFF. CDR3 in DNA: TGTGCCAGCAGTCCATATGACAGTGTCTACAATGAGCAGTTCTTC.